A single T cell receptor beta chain is shown here with its context. Its antigen remains unidentified. This specimen comes from a study of lymphopenia after photon versus proton radiotherapy. Study results and limitations: A bigger post-nadir fall in TCR diversity correlated inversely with survival time in deceased patients.

This CDR3 contains 15 residues. The V and J ends lost 4 bases and 3 bases, in that order; junction bases with no gene match: 6. Germline loops: CDR1 SNHLY, CDR2 FYNNEI. Here immunoSEQ multiplex PCR was the method, and the copy in TCRdb shows in-frame clones only, minus some. The sample lists 20,000 to 25,000 clones; more than 75% were seen once. This chain joins TRBV2 and TRBJ2-1; 7 nucleotides line up with TRBD1. The receptor was derived from a middle-aged man with gastric cancer. The sequencing here drew on peripheral blood, taken from a patient treated with photon-based radiotherapy. CDR3 residues: CASSAQGPRYNEQFF. DNA of the CDR3: TGTGCCAGCAGTGCACAGGGGCCCCGCTACAATGAGCAGTTCTTC.